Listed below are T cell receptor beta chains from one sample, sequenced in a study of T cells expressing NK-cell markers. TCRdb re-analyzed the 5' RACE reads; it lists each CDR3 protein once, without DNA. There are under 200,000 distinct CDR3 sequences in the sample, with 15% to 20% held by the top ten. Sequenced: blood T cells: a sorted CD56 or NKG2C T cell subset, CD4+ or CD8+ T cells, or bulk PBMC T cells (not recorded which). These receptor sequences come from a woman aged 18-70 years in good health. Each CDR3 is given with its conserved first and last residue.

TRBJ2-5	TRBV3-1	CASSHRSSGSGETQYF
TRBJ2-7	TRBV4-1	CASSQDVKEIPYEQYF
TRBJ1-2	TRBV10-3	CAISASYGYTF
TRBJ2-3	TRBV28	CASTQLAGRTDTQYF
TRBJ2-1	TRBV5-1	CATGSGTSLVDEQFF
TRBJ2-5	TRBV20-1	CSATLGGDQETQYF
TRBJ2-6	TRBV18	CASSETSGRSGANVLTF
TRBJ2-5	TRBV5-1	CASTRTGALQETQYF
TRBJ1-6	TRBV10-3	CAISESGRDSPLHF
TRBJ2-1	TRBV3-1	CASSPLQRGLYNEQFF
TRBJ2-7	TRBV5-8	CASTAAGEQYF
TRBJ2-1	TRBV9	CASSVAPSSPGFF
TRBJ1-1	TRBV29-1	CSVHPSGTANTEAFF
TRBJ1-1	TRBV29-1	CSVATRNTEAFF
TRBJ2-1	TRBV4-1	CASSQGGLALQFF
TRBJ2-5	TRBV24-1	CATTPGQGGGQETQYF
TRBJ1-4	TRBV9	CASSAGVTNEKLFF
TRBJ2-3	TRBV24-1	CATGTALTDTQYF
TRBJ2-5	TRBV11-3	CASSLGQGFETQYF
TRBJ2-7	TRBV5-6	CASSSGPGTASYEQYF
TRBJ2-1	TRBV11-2	CASSLGRGGRDEFF
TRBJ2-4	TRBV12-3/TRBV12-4	CASSLRANIQYF
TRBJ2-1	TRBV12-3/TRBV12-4	CASCGETEFYNEQFF
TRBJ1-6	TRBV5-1	CASSPTGQGYSPLHF
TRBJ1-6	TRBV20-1	CSAYRGYGSPLHF
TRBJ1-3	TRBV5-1	CASSVDRGRNTIYF
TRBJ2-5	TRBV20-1	CSARDWTGPHQETQYF
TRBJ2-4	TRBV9	CASSVGNSGTKNIQYF
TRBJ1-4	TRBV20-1	CSAKRGGPNEKLFF
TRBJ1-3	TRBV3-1	CASSQGASGNTIYF
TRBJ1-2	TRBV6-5	CASSYSVSPLPNYGYTF
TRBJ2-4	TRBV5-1	CASSLTPGGQGNIQYF
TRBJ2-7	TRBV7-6	CASSLGGTSGGFYEQYF
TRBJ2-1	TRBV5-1	CASSLLPGTSYNEQFF
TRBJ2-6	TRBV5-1	CASSLGPESGANVLTF
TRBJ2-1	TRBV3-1	CASSPWTSGANEQFF
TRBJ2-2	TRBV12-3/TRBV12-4	CASETGIIDTGELFF
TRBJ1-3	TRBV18	CASSPPGGSRNTIYF
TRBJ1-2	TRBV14	CASSQGTAFGYTF
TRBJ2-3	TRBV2	CASTQGTTDTQYF
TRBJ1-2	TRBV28	CASSPRTTGVYYGYTF
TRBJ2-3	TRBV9	CASSVGTSGADTQYF
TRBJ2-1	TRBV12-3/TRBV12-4	CASKSSYNEQFF
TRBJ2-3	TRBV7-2	CASSFQRGGDTQYF